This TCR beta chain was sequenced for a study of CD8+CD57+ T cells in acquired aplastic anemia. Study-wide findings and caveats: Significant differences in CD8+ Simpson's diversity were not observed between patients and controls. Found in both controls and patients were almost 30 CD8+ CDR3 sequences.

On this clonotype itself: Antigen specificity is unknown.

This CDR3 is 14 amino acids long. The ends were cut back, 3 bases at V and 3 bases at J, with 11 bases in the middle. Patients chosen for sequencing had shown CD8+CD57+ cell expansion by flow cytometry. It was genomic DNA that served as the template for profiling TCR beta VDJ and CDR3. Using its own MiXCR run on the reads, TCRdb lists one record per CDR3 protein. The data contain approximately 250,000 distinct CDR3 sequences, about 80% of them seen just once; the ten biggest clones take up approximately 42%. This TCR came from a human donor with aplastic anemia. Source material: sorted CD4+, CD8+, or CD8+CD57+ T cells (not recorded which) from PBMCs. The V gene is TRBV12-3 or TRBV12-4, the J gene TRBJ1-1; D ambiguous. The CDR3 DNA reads TGTGCCAGCAGTTTCCGAGGGCTGTACACTGAAGCTTTCTTT. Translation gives CASSFRGLYTEAFF.